This TCR beta chain was sequenced for a study of cytomegalovirus exposure and HLA in healthy donors. Whole-study context: Caucasian-associated ancestry cluster membership applied to around 76% of several hundred genotyped donors. Regarding the study as a whole: Near-uniform donor sequencing depth was presumed by presence/absence analyses. Rare sequences made up most TCRs, while some public TCRs were found in many donors. More clonal expansion characterized HLA-associated TCR beta chains than equally common others in a later analysis.

After removal of 8 bases from V and 0 bases from J, the junction contained 2 bases not matched to a gene. This CDR3 is built from 13 residues. The germline V gene encodes CDR1 SGDLS and CDR2 YYNGEE. Concerning this clone itself: The antigen is not known.

With 60 Vbeta and 13 Jbeta primers, the PCR was carried out. Repertoires were generated with immunoSEQ multiplex PCR, while TCRdb's copy carries only in-frame clones and drops some. The sample records some 100,000 clones, about 77% being singletons. Sequenced sample: PBMCs. V usage is TRBV9 and J usage is TRBJ2-3, with 8 bases aligning to TRBD2. The source is a woman aged 50 to 60 in good health and CMV-seropositive. CDR3 amino acids: CARERGSTDTQYF. The DNA of the CDR3 is TGTGCCAGGGAGCGGGGGAGCACAGATACGCAGTATTTT.